This is a list of T cell receptor beta chains from one sample in a study of shared T cell receptors in the human thymus. Using immunoSEQ multiplex PCR, the repertoire was profiled, and TCRdb retains in-frame clones only, with some absent. The sample records some 640,000 clones, more than 70% being singletons. The same sample was also used in a study of human thymus T cells.

Sequenced input: thymocytes. Source of these receptors: a boy under two years old with a congenital heart defect. CDR3s include the opening cysteine and the closing phenylalanine or tryptophan. The D gene is left open where the match is weak. Clone size appears in some rows only: once, few, many, or a class for an expanded clone.

D: NA
length: 14
size: few
V: TRBV5-4
J: TRBJ2-7
CDR3: CASSLNYTSYEQYF
DNA: TGTGCCAGCAGCTTGAACTATACCTCCTACGAGCAGTACTTC

D: NA
length: 16
size: NA
V: TRBV9
J: TRBJ2-2
CDR3: CASSVVPQSWSGELFF
DNA: TGTGCCAGCAGCGTAGTTCCCCAAAGTTGGAGCGGGGAGCTGTTTTTT

D: NA
length: 11
size: NA
V: TRBV20-1
J: TRBJ2-1
CDR3: CSAPGDNEQFF
DNA: TGCAGTGCTCCGGGAGACAATGAGCAGTTCTTC

D: NA
length: 15
size: NA
V: TRBV6-5
J: TRBJ1-6
CDR3: CASSRSGAMGSPLHF
DNA: TGTGCCAGCAGTCGATCAGGGGCCATGGGTTCACCCCTCCACTTT

D: TRBD2
length: 17
size: NA
V: TRBV9
J: TRBJ2-7
CDR3: CASSVGAGGRRTYEQYF
DNA: TGTGCCAGCAGCGTAGGAGCGGGGGGGCGGCGGACCTACGAGCAGTACTTC

D: NA
length: 15
size: NA
V: TRBV28
J: TRBJ2-3
CDR3: CASSLGRVGLNTQYF
DNA: TGTGCCAGCAGTTTAGGCAGGGTGGGCCTAAATACGCAGTATTTT

D: TRBD2
length: 17
size: NA
V: TRBV30
J: TRBJ2-1
CDR3: CAWRTNSSGMAYNEQFF
DNA: TGTGCCTGGAGGACCAATTCCAGCGGGATGGCCTACAATGAGCAGTTCTTC

D: NA
length: 16
size: NA
V: TRBV6-6
J: TRBJ2-1
CDR3: CASSYSSGSSYNEQFF
DNA: TGTGCCAGCAGTTACTCGAGCGGAAGCTCCTACAATGAGCAGTTCTTC

D: NA
length: 13
size: NA
V: TRBV11-1
J: TRBJ2-7
CDR3: CASSLGTDYEQYF
DNA: TGTGCCAGCAGCTTGGGGACTGACTACGAGCAGTACTTC

D: NA
length: 16
size: NA
V: TRBV19
J: TRBJ2-7
CDR3: CASSILPGKEGYEQYF
DNA: TGTGCCAGTAGTATACTACCCGGGAAGGAGGGCTACGAGCAGTACTTC

D: NA
length: 15
size: NA
V: TRBV6-1
J: TRBJ1-4
CDR3: CASSSGFTTNEKLFF
DNA: TGTGCCAGCAGCTCAGGGTTCACAACTAATGAAAAACTGTTTTTT

D: TRBD1
length: 15
size: NA
V: TRBV14
J: TRBJ2-5
CDR3: CASSPRTGGVETQYF
DNA: TGTGCCAGCAGCCCTAGGACAGGGGGCGTAGAGACCCAGTACTTC

D: NA
length: 17
size: NA
V: TRBV21-1
J: TRBJ2-1
CDR3: CASSKGLAGVRYNEQFF
DNA: TGTGCCAGCAGCAAGGGACTAGCGGGGGTGAGATACAATGAGCAGTTCTTC

D: TRBD2
length: 16
size: NA
V: TRBV4-3
J: TRBJ2-5
CDR3: CASSQTSGRAKETQYF
DNA: TGCGCCAGCAGCCAGACTAGCGGGAGGGCAAAAGAGACCCAGTACTTC

D: TRBD2
length: 17
size: once
V: TRBV15
J: TRBJ2-1
CDR3: CATSRLTSEGGKNEQFF
DNA: TGTGCCACCAGCAGACTGACTAGCGAAGGGGGGAAGAATGAGCAGTTCTTC

D: TRBD1
length: 14
size: NA
V: TRBV30
J: TRBJ2-7
CDR3: CAWSYDRGSYEQYF
DNA: TGTGCCTGGAGTTATGACAGGGGCTCCTACGAGCAGTACTTC

D: TRBD1
length: 16
size: once
V: TRBV28
J: TRBJ1-4
CDR3: CASSLIETGGKEKLFF
DNA: TGTGCCAGCAGTTTAATTGAAACAGGGGGGAAAGAAAAACTGTTTTTT

D: TRBD1
length: 16
size: once
V: TRBV18
J: TRBJ1-3
CDR3: CASSPSDREPGNTIYF
DNA: TGTGCCAGCTCACCGTCAGACAGGGAGCCTGGAAACACCATATATTTT

D: NA
length: 14
size: NA
V: TRBV28
J: TRBJ1-6
CDR3: CASSSGKFNSPLHF
DNA: TGTGCCAGCAGTTCAGGGAAATTTAATTCACCCCTCCACTTT

D: NA
length: 15
size: NA
V: TRBV19
J: TRBJ2-1
CDR3: CASSHDTVSYNEQFF
DNA: TGTGCCAGTAGTCACGACACTGTCTCCTACAATGAGCAGTTCTTC

D: NA
length: 19
size: NA
V: TRBV4-3
J: TRBJ1-4
CDR3: CASSQAEAGLTSTNEKLFF
DNA: TGCGCCAGCAGCCAAGCCGAAGCGGGTTTAACGTCAACTAATGAAAAACTGTTTTTT

D: TRBD1
length: 18
size: NA
V: TRBV29-1
J: TRBJ1-2
CDR3: CSVLTGGAKRASLYGYTF
DNA: TGCAGCGTCCTAACAGGGGGCGCGAAGAGGGCGTCCCTTTATGGCTACACCTTC

D: NA
length: 16
size: NA
V: TRBV28
J: TRBJ2-7
CDR3: CASSFSLLLSSYEQYF
DNA: TGTGCCAGCAGTTTTTCGCTCCTCTTGAGCTCCTACGAGCAGTACTTC

D: NA
length: 14
size: NA
V: TRBV19
J: TRBJ2-3
CDR3: CASREEGGTDTQYF
DNA: TGTGCCAGTAGGGAGGAGGGAGGTACAGATACGCAGTATTTT

D: NA
length: 11
size: NA
V: TRBV11-2
J: TRBJ1-2
CDR3: CASGKAGSYTF
DNA: TGTGCCAGCGGAAAAGCGGGGAGCTACACCTTC

D: NA
length: 13
size: NA
V: TRBV2
J: TRBJ1-5
CDR3: CASIGDSNQPQHF
DNA: TGTGCCAGCATAGGGGATAGCAATCAGCCCCAGCATTTT

D: TRBD2
length: 14
size: NA
V: TRBV30
J: TRBJ2-5
CDR3: CAWSRPSGQETQYF
DNA: TGTGCCTGGAGTCGGCCTAGCGGACAAGAGACCCAGTACTTC

D: NA
length: 17
size: NA
V: TRBV15
J: TRBJ1-1
CDR3: CATEGGPRGGENTEAFF
DNA: TGTGCCACCGAAGGCGGGCCACGGGGCGGGGAAAACACTGAAGCTTTCTTT

D: TRBD1
length: 19
size: NA
V: TRBV7-9
J: TRBJ1-2
CDR3: CASSPTPTGKDLDNYGYTF
DNA: TGTGCCAGCAGCCCCACCCCGACAGGGAAGGATTTGGACAACTATGGCTACACCTTC

D: NA
length: 14
size: NA
V: TRBV7-9
J: TRBJ2-7
CDR3: CASSLGGQSYEQYF
DNA: TGTGCCAGCAGCTTGGGGGGACAGTCCTACGAGCAGTACTTC

D: NA
length: 14
size: NA
V: TRBV28
J: TRBJ1-5
CDR3: CASIGVGGNQPQHF
DNA: TGTGCCAGCATCGGTGTGGGAGGGAATCAGCCCCAGCATTTT

D: NA
length: 16
size: NA
V: TRBV7-9
J: TRBJ2-6
CDR3: CASYRDNFLRANVLTF
DNA: TGTGCCAGCTATCGGGACAATTTTCTGAGGGCCAACGTCCTGACTTTC

D: NA
length: 14
size: NA
V: TRBV10-3
J: TRBJ1-2
CDR3: CAISGLTANYGYTF
DNA: TGTGCCATCAGTGGGCTTACAGCTAACTATGGCTACACCTTC

D: NA
length: 14
size: once
V: TRBV15
J: TRBJ1-2
CDR3: CATSREENNYGYTF
DNA: TGTGCCACCAGCAGAGAAGAGAACAACTATGGCTACACCTTC

D: TRBD1
length: 15
size: NA
V: TRBV7-9
J: TRBJ1-1
CDR3: CASRNRQGRDTEAFF
DNA: TGTGCCAGCAGGAATCGACAGGGTAGGGACACTGAAGCTTTCTTT

D: NA
length: 15
size: NA
V: TRBV4-3
J: TRBJ2-7
CDR3: CASSQYDREAREQYF
DNA: TGCGCCAGCAGCCAATACGACAGGGAGGCCCGCGAGCAGTACTTC

D: NA
length: 14
size: NA
V: TRBV4-3
J: TRBJ2-7
CDR3: CASSQGRGPYEQYF
DNA: TGCGCCAGCAGCCAAGGGAGAGGGCCCTACGAGCAGTACTTC

D: TRBD2
length: 14
size: NA
V: TRBV2
J: TRBJ2-1
CDR3: CASRSTSGVAEQFF
DNA: TGTGCCAGCAGAAGCACTAGCGGGGTCGCTGAGCAGTTCTTC

D: TRBD1
length: 14
size: once
V: TRBV28
J: TRBJ1-5
CDR3: CASSSGQENQPQHF
DNA: TGTGCCAGCAGTTCAGGACAGGAGAATCAGCCCCAGCATTTT

D: NA
length: 14
size: few
V: TRBV19
J: TRBJ1-5
CDR3: CASSLIGGNQPQHF
DNA: TGTGCCAGTAGCTTGATCGGAGGCAATCAGCCCCAGCATTTT

D: TRBD1
length: 21
size: NA
V: TRBV5-1
J: TRBJ2-3
CDR3: CASSLWRRTGESGKAADTQYF
DNA: TGCGCCAGCAGCTTGTGGAGGAGGACAGGGGAGAGCGGTAAAGCCGCAGATACGCAGTATTTT

D: TRBD1
length: 15
size: NA
V: TRBV7-2
J: TRBJ1-2
CDR3: CASSFDRGRDYGYTF
DNA: TGTGCCAGCAGCTTTGACAGGGGGCGCGACTATGGCTACACCTTC

D: NA
length: 19
size: NA
V: TRBV2
J: TRBJ2-3
CDR3: CASSTLPVGDFLQADTQYF
DNA: TGTGCCAGCAGCACCCTTCCTGTGGGGGACTTCCTTCAAGCAGATACGCAGTATTTT

D: NA
length: 14
size: few
V: TRBV27
J: TRBJ2-3
CDR3: CASSLGRATDTQYF
DNA: TGTGCCAGCAGTTTAGGTAGAGCCACAGATACGCAGTATTTT

D: NA
length: 14
size: NA
V: TRBV5-8
J: TRBJ2-3
CDR3: CASSTIFGTDTQYF
DNA: TGTGCCAGCAGCACTATTTTTGGCACAGATACGCAGTATTTT

D: NA
length: 17
size: NA
V: TRBV14
J: TRBJ1-1
CDR3: CASSQDSGTRGNTEAFF
DNA: TGTGCCAGCAGCCAGGACTCCGGGACAAGGGGGAACACTGAAGCTTTCTTT

D: NA
length: 16
size: NA
V: TRBV27
J: TRBJ2-3
CDR3: CASTQSGVTSTDTQYF
DNA: TGTGCCAGCACCCAATCGGGGGTTACTAGCACAGATACGCAGTATTTT

D: TRBD2
length: 15
size: NA
V: TRBV29-1
J: TRBJ2-1
CDR3: CSAERLAGVNNEQFF
DNA: TGCAGCGCGGAGAGACTAGCGGGAGTGAACAATGAGCAGTTCTTC

D: NA
length: 15
size: few
V: TRBV18
J: TRBJ1-3
CDR3: CASSPPAGSGNTIYF
DNA: TGTGCCAGCTCACCACCGGCGGGCTCTGGAAACACCATATATTTT

D: NA
length: 13
size: NA
V: TRBV25-1
J: TRBJ1-2
CDR3: CASSDRPLYGYTF
DNA: TGTGCCAGCAGTGACAGGCCTCTCTATGGCTACACCTTC

D: TRBD1
length: 15
size: NA
V: TRBV9
J: TRBJ1-1
CDR3: CASSGQGEGYTEAFF
DNA: TGTGCCAGCAGCGGACAGGGGGAAGGGTACACTGAAGCTTTCTTT

D: NA
length: 15
size: NA
V: TRBV5-1
J: TRBJ2-7
CDR3: CASSFGLELDYEQYF
DNA: TGCGCCAGCAGCTTCGGACTTGAACTGGACTACGAGCAGTACTTC

D: TRBD2
length: 14
size: NA
V: TRBV27
J: TRBJ2-7
CDR3: CASGNGLAVYEQYF
DNA: TGTGCCAGCGGGAACGGACTAGCGGTGTACGAGCAGTACTTC

D: NA
length: 18
size: NA
V: TRBV4-3
J: TRBJ2-2
CDR3: CASSQDGVGLEDTGELFF
DNA: TGCGCCAGCAGCCAAGACGGGGTAGGGCTAGAGGACACCGGGGAGCTGTTTTTT

D: TRBD2
length: 16
size: NA
V: TRBV5-1
J: TRBJ2-3
CDR3: CASRLMLAGNTDTQYF
DNA: TGCGCCAGCAGGTTGATGCTAGCGGGGAACACAGATACGCAGTATTTT

D: TRBD1
length: 14
size: NA
V: TRBV5-1
J: TRBJ1-1
CDR3: CASSLTNRGTEAFF
DNA: TGCGCCAGCAGCTTAACCAACAGGGGAACTGAAGCTTTCTTT